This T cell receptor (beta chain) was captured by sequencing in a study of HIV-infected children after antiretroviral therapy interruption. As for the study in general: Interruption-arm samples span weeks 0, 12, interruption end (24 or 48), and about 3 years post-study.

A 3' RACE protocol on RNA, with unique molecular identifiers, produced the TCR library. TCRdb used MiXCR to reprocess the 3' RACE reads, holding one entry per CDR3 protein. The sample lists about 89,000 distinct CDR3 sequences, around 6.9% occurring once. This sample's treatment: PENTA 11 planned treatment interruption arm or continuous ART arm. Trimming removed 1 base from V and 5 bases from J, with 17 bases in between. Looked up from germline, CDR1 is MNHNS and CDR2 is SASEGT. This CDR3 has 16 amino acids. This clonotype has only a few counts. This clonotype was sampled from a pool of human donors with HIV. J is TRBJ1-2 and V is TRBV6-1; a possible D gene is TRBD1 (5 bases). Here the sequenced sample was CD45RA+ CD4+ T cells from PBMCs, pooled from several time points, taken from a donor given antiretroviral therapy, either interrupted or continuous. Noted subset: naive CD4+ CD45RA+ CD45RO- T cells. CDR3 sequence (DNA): TGTGCCAGCAGTGAAGTCGGGATGGGGCAGGGATATGGCTACACCTTC. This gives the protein CASSEVGMGQGYGYTF.